This is a list of T cell receptor beta chains from one sample in a study of Tregs in tolerant kidney transplant recipients. The data were produced by immunoSEQ multiplex PCR, yet TCRdb's version contains in-frame clones alone and is incomplete. The table includes 85,000 to 95,000 clones, around nine tenths detected once. The sequencing input was CD8+ T cells from blood. These receptors were collected from a human donor in good health. The CDR3 runs from the conserved cysteine through the conserved F or W. D genes are given only for firm matches. Size values are once, few and many counts, or a class for expanded clones, and some rows have none.

TGTGCCAGCAGCTTAGAAGGAGTTGGCACTGAAGCTTTCTTT CASSLEGVGTEAFF . TRBJ1-1 TRBV13 .
TGTGCCAGCACTAGGGGACTAGCGGGGAGAGGCCAAGATACGCAGTATTTT CASTRGLAGRGQDTQYF . TRBJ2-3 TRBV13 TRBD2
TGTGCCAGCAGCCATCCACAGGAAAACATTCAGTACTTC CASSHPQENIQYF . TRBJ2-4 TRBV11-2 .
TGTGCCAGCAGTCCCGACTGGAGTTCCCAGTACTTC CASSPDWSSQYF . TRBJ2-5 TRBV6-5 .
TGTGCCAGCAGTTTATTCCCTCTAGGGGACCAAGAGACCCAGTACTTC CASSLFPLGDQETQYF . TRBJ2-5 TRBV27 .
TGTGCCAGCAGCTCCCCCAGCGGGGGGTCCTACAATGAGCAGTTCTTC CASSSPSGGSYNEQFF . TRBJ2-1 TRBV11-2 TRBD2
TGTGCCAGTAGTATCCTGGGGACACGTTACAATGAGCAGTTCTTC CASSILGTRYNEQFF . TRBJ2-1 TRBV19 .
TGTGCCAGCGGGGGACACACGTTACAGAACACTGAAGCTTTCTTT CASGGHTLQNTEAFF . TRBJ1-1 TRBV9 .
TGTGCCAGCAGCGTACGACCGGGACAGGCGCTCTATGGCTACACCTTC CASSVRPGQALYGYTF . TRBJ1-2 TRBV9 TRBD1
TGTGCCAGCAGCTTGGCCCCCGGGTTTGAGGGGCACGGGGAGCTGTTTTTT CASSLAPGFEGHGELFF . TRBJ2-2 TRBV5-4 .
TGTGCCAGCAAAACCGGGGCGATATCTGAAGCTTTCTTT CASKTGAISEAFF . TRBJ1-1 TRBV6-5 .
TGTGCCAGCAGTCAACCGACAGGGCAGGGCACTGAAGCTTTCTTT CASSQPTGQGTEAFF . TRBJ1-1 TRBV2 TRBD1
TGTGCCTGGAGCTTGGAGACCCAGTACTTC CAWSLETQYF . TRBJ2-5 TRBV30 .
TGTGCCAGTTATCGACCCGGGGACAGCTTGAACACTGAAGCTTTCTTT CASYRPGDSLNTEAFF . TRBJ1-1 TRBV19 TRBD1
TGTGCCAGCAGCTCTGGGGGGATGGGCTATGGCTACACCTTC CASSSGGMGYGYTF . TRBJ1-2 TRBV5-6 .
TGTGCCAGCAGCCCGCTGGGTTACAATGAGCAGTTCTTC CASSPLGYNEQFF once TRBJ2-1 TRBV5-6 .
TGTGCCAGCAGTGAGAGCAGAAATGCACCCCTCCACTTT CASSESRNAPLHF . TRBJ1-6 TRBV2 .
TGCGCCAGCAGCTCCCTGGGACAGGGGAATGGCTACACCTTC CASSSLGQGNGYTF . TRBJ1-2 TRBV5-1 TRBD1
TGTGCCAGCAGTTACGACAGGGGAGGCTACAATGAGCAGTTCTTC CASSYDRGGYNEQFF . TRBJ2-1 TRBV6-5 TRBD1
TGTGCCAGCAGCCCCGGGACTAGCGGGAGAGGTTTTCGAGAGACCCAGTACTTC CASSPGTSGRGFRETQYF . TRBJ2-5 TRBV11-2 TRBD2
TGTGCCAGCAGCTTAGGGACAGGGATCGACTACGAGCAGTACTTC CASSLGTGIDYEQYF . TRBJ2-7 TRBV11-3 TRBD1
TGCGCCAGCAGTGAGGAGCGGGAGTTCCCAGATACGCAGTATTTT CASSEEREFPDTQYF . TRBJ2-3 TRBV10-2 TRBD2
TGTGCCAGCAGCCAGACAGGGGGCACCGGGGAGCTGTTTTTT CASSQTGGTGELFF . TRBJ2-2 TRBV16 TRBD1
TGTGCCAGCAGTGAAGAGGCAGGGGAGGTGACCCAGTACTTC CASSEEAGEVTQYF once TRBJ2-5 TRBV6-1 .
TGTGCCACCGGGGAGGGGGCCGAGCAGTACTTC CATGEGAEQYF . TRBJ2-7 TRBV15 .
TGTGCCAGCAGCTTGGTAGGAGAGCAGTACTTC CASSLVGEQYF . TRBJ2-7 TRBV7-6 .
TGTGCCACCAGCCCAGAGATCATACAGTACAATGAGCAGTTCTTC CATSPEIIQYNEQFF . TRBJ2-1 TRBV15 .
TGTGCCATCAGGGTTCAGCAGGGGCCTATGAACACTGAAGCTTTCTTT CAIRVQQGPMNTEAFF . TRBJ1-1 TRBV10-3 .
TGTGCCAGTGCGGACAGGGGCGAAACGAACACTGAAGCTTTCTTT CASADRGETNTEAFF . TRBJ1-1 TRBV2 TRBD1
TGTGCCAGCAGAACGGGACTTGGCTACGAGCAGTACTTC CASRTGLGYEQYF . TRBJ2-7 TRBV6-5 .
TGTGCCAGCAGCGTAGCGGGACAGGGGCGCTTTTTGTATGGCTACACCTTC CASSVAGQGRFLYGYTF once TRBJ1-2 TRBV9 TRBD1
TGTGCCAGTAGTATCGCCGGACAGGGGGCATACGGGGAGCTGTTTTTT CASSIAGQGAYGELFF . TRBJ2-2 TRBV19 TRBD1
TGTGCCAGCAGCTTAATGGGACTTAGCAATCAGCCCCAGCATTTT CASSLMGLSNQPQHF medium-sized TRBJ1-5 TRBV11-2 .
TGTGCCAGCAGCTTGGAAGGGGGCATCGACTATGGCTACACCTTC CASSLEGGIDYGYTF . TRBJ1-2 TRBV5-4 TRBD1
TGTGCCACCAGCGGATCCGGGACACCATACTCTGGGGCCAACGTCCTGACTTTC CATSGSGTPYSGANVLTF . TRBJ2-6 TRBV15 .
TGTGCCAGCAGCCTAGCTACAGCTAGCTCCTACGAGCAGTACTTC CASSLATASSYEQYF . TRBJ2-7 TRBV7-8 .
TGTGCCAGCATTATCCGGGACAGGGGAAGAAGCTCCTATAATTCACCCCTCCACTTT CASIIRDRGRSSYNSPLHF . TRBJ1-6 TRBV21-1 .
TGTGCCAGCAGCTTTAGCGTGGCCTACGAGCAGTACTTC CASSFSVAYEQYF . TRBJ2-7 TRBV7-2 .
TGCGCCAGCAGCACGGGACAGACCCGCGGGGACGAGCAGTACTTC CASSTGQTRGDEQYF once TRBJ2-7 TRBV5-1 .
TGTGCCAGCAGCCGGGTGGATAGCGGGAGGGTGGAGACCCAGTACTTC CASSRVDSGRVETQYF once TRBJ2-5 TRBV7-8 TRBD2
TGTGCCTCACGGACTAGCGGGGGGCTCGGTGAGCAGTTCTTC CASRTSGGLGEQFF once TRBJ2-1 TRBV30 TRBD2
TGCGCCAGCAGTGAAGGGCATTTCGACGAGCAGTACTTC CASSEGHFDEQYF . TRBJ2-7 TRBV10-1 .
TGTGCCAGCAGTGAAGCCCGGAGCCACAATGAGCAGTTCTTC CASSEARSHNEQFF . TRBJ2-1 TRBV25-1 .
TGTGCCAGCAGCGTGGGACTAGCGGGGGACCCCTACAATGAGCAGTTCTTC CASSVGLAGDPYNEQFF . TRBJ2-1 TRBV9 TRBD2
TGTGCCAGCAGCCGGACGACAACTAATGAAAAACTGTTTTTT CASSRTTTNEKLFF . TRBJ1-4 TRBV7-8 .
TGTGCCAGCAGGGGAGGGGGCTCAGAGACCCAGTACTTC CASRGGGSETQYF . TRBJ2-5 TRBV7-9 .
TGCGCCCTGGGCGGGGGGACGAGCTCCTACAATGAGCAGTTCTTC CALGGGTSSYNEQFF . TRBJ2-1 TRBV23-1 TRBD2
TGTGCCAGCAGCTTGGGGGAGCTGGGGCCCTCGTTCTTC CASSLGELGPSFF . TRBJ2-1 TRBV11-2 .
TGTGCCAGCAGCCCCCCCAACAGGAACTCTGAAGCTTTCTTT CASSPPNRNSEAFF . TRBJ1-1 TRBV7-9 .
TGTGCCAGCAGCCCAATGGAAATACTAGCGGGAGTAGGAGGGACGAACAATGAGCAGTTCTTC CASSPMEILAGVGGTNNEQFF . TRBJ2-1 TRBV4-2 TRBD2
TGTGCCAGCGGGAGCGACTCCTGGGAGCAGTACTTC CASGSDSWEQYF . TRBJ2-7 TRBV27 .
TGTGCCAGCAGCTTGGCTGGAGTCCCCACAGATACGCAGTATTTT CASSLAGVPTDTQYF . TRBJ2-3 TRBV5-4 .
TGCGCCAGTTCACTAAGAGGATTGGAGACCCAGTACTTC CASSLRGLETQYF . TRBJ2-5 TRBV10-2 .
TGTGCCAGCAGCGTAGATGTAGCGGGAGCGGGAAATGAGCAGTTCTTC CASSVDVAGAGNEQFF . TRBJ2-1 TRBV9 TRBD2
TGCGCCAGCAGCCAAGATGATCTCCGAGGCAGGGAGCAGTTCTTC CASSQDDLRGREQFF . TRBJ2-1 TRBV4-1 .